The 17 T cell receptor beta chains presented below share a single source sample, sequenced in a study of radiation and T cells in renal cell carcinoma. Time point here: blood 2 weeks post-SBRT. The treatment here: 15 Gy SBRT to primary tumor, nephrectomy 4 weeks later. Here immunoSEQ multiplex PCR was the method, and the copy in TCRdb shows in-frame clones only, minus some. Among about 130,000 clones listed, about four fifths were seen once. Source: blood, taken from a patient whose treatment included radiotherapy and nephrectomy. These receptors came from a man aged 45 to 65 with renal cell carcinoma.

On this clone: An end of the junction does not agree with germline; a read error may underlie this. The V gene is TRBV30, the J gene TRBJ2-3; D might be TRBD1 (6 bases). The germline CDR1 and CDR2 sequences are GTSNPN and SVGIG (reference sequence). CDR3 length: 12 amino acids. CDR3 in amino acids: CAWNRRTATQYF. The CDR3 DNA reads TGTGCCTGGAACCGGAGGACAGCTACGCAGTATTTT.

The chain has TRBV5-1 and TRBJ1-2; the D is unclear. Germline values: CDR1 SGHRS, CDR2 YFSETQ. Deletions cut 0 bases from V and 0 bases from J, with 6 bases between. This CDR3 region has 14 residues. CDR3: CASSLDGANYGYTF. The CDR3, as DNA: TGCGCCAGCAGCTTGGACGGAGCTAACTATGGCTACACCTTC.

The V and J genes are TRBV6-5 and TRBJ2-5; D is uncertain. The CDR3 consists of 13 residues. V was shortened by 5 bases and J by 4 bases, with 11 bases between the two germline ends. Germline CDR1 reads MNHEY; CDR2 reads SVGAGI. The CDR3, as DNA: TGTGCCAGCAGTCCCCCAGCGAGAGAGACCCAGTACTTC. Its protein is CASSPPARETQYF.

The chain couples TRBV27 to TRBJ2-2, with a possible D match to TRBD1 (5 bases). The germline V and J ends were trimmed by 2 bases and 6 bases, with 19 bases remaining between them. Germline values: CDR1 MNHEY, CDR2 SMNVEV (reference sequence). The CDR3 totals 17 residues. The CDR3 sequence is CASSLVSVRVRPGELFF. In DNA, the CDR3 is TGTGCCAGCAGTTTAGTCTCTGTCAGGGTGAGGCCCGGGGAGCTGTTTTTT.

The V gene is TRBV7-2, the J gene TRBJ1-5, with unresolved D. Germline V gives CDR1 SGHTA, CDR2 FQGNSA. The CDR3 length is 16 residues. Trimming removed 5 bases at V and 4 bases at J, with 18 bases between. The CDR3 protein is CASSPMVKGSNQPQHF. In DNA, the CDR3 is TGTGCCAGCAGCCCGATGGTCAAGGGAAGTAATCAGCCCCAGCATTTT.

In DNA, the CDR3 is TGTGCCAGCAGTTACTCGGATCAGGGGAACTATGGCTACACCTTC. This codes for CASSYSDQGNYGYTF. The genes are TRBV6-5 and TRBJ1-2, with D possibly matching TRBD1 (6 bases). The V gene lost 0 bases and the J gene lost 2 bases, with 10 bases spanning the gap. Germline lookup yields CDR1 MNHEY and CDR2 SVGAGI. The CDR3 spans 15 residues.

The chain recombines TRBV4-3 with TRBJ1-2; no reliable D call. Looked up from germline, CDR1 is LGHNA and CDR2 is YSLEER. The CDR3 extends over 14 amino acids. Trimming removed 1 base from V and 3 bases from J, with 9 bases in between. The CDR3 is CASSQVLLDYGYTF. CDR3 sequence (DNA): TGCGCCAGCAGCCAAGTACTACTTGACTATGGCTACACCTTC.

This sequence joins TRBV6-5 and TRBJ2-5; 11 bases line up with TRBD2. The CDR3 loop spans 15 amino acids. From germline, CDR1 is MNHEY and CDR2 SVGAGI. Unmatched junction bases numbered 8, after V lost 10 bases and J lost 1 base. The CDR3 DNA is TGTGCCACCGCTCTAGCGGGAGGCCTCCAAGAGACCCAGTACTTC. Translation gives CATALAGGLQETQYF.

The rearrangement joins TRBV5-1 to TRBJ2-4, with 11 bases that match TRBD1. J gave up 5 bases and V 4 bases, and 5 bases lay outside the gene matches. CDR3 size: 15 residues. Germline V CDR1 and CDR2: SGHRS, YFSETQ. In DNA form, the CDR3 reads TGCGCCAGCAGCCCCTGGACAGGGGGCGAAAACATTCAGTACTTC. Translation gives CASSPWTGGENIQYF.

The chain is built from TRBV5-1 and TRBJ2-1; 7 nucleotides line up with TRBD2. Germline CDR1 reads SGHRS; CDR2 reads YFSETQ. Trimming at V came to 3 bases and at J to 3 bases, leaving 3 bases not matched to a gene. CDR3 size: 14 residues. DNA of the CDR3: TGCGCCAGCAGCTCCGGGAGGCTCTACAATGAGCAGTTCTTC. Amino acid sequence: CASSSGRLYNEQFF.

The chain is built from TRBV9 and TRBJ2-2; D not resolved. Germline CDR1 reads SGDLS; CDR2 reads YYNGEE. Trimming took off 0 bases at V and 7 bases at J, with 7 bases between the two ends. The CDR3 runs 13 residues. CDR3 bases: TGTGCCAGCAGCGTAGGCCCGAGCGGGGAGCTGTTTTTT. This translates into CASSVGPSGELFF. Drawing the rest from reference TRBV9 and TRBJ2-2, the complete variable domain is DSGVTQTPKHLITATGQRVTLRCSPRSGDLSVYWYQQSLDQGLQFLIQYYNGEERAKGNILERFSAQQFPDLHSELNLSSLELGDSALYFCASSVGPSGELFFGEGSRLTVL.

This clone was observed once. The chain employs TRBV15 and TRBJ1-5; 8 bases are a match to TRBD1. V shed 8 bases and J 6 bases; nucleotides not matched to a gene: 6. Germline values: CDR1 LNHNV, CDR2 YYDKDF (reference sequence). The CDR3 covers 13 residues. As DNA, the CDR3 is TGTGCCACCTGGGGACAGGTACTTCAGCCCCAGCATTTT. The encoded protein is CATWGQVLQPQHF.

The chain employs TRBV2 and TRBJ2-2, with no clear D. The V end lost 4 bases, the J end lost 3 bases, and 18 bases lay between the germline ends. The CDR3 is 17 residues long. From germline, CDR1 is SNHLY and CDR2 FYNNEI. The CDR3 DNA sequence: TGTGCCAGCAGTGTTGGTCGGTTAAACAGCTACACCGGGGAGCTGTTTTTT. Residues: CASSVGRLNSYTGELFF.

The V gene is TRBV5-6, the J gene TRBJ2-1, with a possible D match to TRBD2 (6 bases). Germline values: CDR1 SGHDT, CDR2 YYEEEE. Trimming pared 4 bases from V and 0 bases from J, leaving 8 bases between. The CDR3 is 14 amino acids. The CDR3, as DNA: TGTGCCAGCAGCCCCGGGAGCTCCTACAATGAGCAGTTCTTC. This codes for CASSPGSSYNEQFF. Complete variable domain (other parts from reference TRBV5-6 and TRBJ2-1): DAGVTQSPTHLIKTRGQQVTLRCSPKSGHDTVSWYQQALGQGPQFIFQYYEEEERQRGNFPDRFSGHQFPNYSSELNVNALLLGDSALYLCASSPGSSYNEQFFGPGTRLTVL.

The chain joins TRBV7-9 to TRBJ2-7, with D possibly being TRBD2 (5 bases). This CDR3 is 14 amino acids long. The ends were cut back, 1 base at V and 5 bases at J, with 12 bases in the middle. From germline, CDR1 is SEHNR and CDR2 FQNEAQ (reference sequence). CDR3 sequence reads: CASSLGGFLNEQYF. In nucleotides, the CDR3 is TGTGCCAGCAGCTTAGGAGGGTTCCTGAACGAGCAGTACTTC. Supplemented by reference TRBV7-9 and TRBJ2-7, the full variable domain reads DTGVSQNPRHKITKRGQNVTFRCDPISEHNRLYWYRQTLGQGPEFLTYFQNEAQLEKSRLLSDRFSAERPKGSFSTLEIQRTEQGDSAMYLCASSLGGFLNEQYFGPGTRLTVT.

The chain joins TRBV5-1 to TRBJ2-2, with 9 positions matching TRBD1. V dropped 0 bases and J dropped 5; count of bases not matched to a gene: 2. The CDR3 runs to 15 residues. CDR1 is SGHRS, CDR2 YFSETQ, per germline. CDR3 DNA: TGCGCCAGCAGCTTGGGAGACAGGGGGACCGGGGAGCTGTTTTTT. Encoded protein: CASSLGDRGTGELFF.

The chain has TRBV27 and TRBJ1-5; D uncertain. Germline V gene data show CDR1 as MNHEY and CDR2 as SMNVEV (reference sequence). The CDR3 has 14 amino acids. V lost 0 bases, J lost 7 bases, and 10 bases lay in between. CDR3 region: CASSLSGISQPQHF. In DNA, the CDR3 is TGTGCCAGCAGTTTATCAGGGATTTCGCAGCCCCAGCATTTT.